Listed here is a single T cell receptor beta chain. In the original processing: The assay estimated nucleated cells by amplifying reference gene primers. Using immunoSEQ multiplex PCR, the repertoire was profiled, and TCRdb retains in-frame clones only, with some absent. V and J calls and clone size are copied from that table; D and trimming were computed from the DNA. The sample has fewer than 250,000 clones; about 85% are singletons. The CDR3 runs 15 residues. The V end lost 2 bases, the J end lost 0 bases, and 11 bases lay between the germline ends. Germline V gene sequence: CDR1 MNHEY, CDR2 SVGEGT. This sample was taken from a study of blood T cell repertoires in COVID-19. Overall study: From the United States, Italy and Spain came samples of acute and convalescent COVID-19. Sample material is recorded as cDNA or gDNA derived from T cells, B-cell-depleted T cells, or PBMCs.

The V and J genes are TRBV6-2 or TRBV6-3 and TRBJ2-7, with D perhaps matching TRBD1 (6 bases). The TCR sequence derives from a man aged 25 to 45 with active or convalescent COVID-19. The sequencing sample was made of peripheral blood. The CDR3 DNA sequence: TGTGCCAGCAGTTACGGGGGCAAGACCTCCTACGAGCAGTACTTC. It is translated as CASSYGGKTSYEQYF.